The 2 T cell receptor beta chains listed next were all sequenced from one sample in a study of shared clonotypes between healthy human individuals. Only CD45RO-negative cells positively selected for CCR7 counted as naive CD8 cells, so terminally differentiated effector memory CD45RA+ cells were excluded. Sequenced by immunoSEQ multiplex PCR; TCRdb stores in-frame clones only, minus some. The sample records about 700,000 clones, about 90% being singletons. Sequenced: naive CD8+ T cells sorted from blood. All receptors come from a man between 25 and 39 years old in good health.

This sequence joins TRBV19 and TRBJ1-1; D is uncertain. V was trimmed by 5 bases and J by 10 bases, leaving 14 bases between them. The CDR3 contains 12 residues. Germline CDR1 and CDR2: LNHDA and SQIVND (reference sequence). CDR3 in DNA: TGTGCCAGTAGTCCTCGCAGGTCTAGAGCTTTCTTT. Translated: CASSPRRSRAFF.

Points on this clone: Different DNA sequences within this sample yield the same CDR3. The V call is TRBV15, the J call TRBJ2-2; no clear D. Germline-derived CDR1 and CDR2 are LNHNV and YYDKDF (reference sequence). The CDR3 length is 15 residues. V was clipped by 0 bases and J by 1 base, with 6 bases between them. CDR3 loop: CATSRDLGNTGELFF. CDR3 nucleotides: TGTGCCACCAGCAGAGATTTGGGGAACACCGGGGAGCTGTTTTTT.